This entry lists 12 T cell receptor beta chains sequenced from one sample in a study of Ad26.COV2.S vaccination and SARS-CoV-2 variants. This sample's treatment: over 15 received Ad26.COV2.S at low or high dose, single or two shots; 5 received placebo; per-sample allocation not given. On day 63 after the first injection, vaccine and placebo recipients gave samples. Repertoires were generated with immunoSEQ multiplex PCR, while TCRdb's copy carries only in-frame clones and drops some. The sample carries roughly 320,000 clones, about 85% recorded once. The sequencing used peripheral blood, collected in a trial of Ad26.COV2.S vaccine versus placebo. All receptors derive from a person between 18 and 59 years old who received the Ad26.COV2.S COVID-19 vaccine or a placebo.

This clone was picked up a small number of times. CDR3 residues: CASSFGWGETQYF. In DNA, the CDR3 is TGTGCCAGCAGTTTCGGTTGGGGAGAGACCCAGTACTTC. The rearrangement links TRBV27 to TRBJ2-5; unclear D gene. Per the germline V gene, CDR1 is MNHEY and CDR2 is SMNVEV (reference sequence). Trimming took off 3 bases at V and 4 bases at J, with 9 bases between the two ends. The CDR3 covers 13 residues.

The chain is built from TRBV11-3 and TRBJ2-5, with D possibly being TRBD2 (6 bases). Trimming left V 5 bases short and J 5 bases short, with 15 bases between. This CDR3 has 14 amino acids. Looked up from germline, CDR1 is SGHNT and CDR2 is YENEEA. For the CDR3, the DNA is TGTGCCAGCAGCGTCTACGGGGGTGGGGAGACCCAGTACTTC. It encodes CASSVYGGGETQYF.

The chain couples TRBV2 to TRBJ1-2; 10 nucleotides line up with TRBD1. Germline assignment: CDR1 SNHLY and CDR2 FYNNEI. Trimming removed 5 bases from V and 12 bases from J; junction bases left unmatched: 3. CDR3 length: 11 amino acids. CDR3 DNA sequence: TGTGCCAGCAGTTGGGACAGGGGCCACACCTTC. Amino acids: CASSWDRGHTF. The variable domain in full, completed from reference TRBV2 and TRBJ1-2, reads EPEVTQTPSHQVTQMGQEVILRCVPISNHLYFYWYRQILGQKVEFLVSFYNNEISEKSEIFDDQFSVERPDGSNFTLKIRSTKLEDSAMYFCASSWDRGHTFGSGTRLTVV.

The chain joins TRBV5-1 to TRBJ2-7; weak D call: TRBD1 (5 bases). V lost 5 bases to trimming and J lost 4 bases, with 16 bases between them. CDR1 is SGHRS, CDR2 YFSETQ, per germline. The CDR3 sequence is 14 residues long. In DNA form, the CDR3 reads TGCGCCAGCAGAACAGGCAAGGGAACTTACGAGCAGTACTTC. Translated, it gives CASRTGKGTYEQYF.

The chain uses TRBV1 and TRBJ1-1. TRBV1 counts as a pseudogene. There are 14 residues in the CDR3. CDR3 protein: CTSSQDSQNTEAFF. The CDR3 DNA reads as TGCACCAGCAGCCAAGATAGCCAGAACACTGAAGCTTTCTTT.

CDR3 residues: CASRRRGASTDTQYF. CDR3 DNA: TGTGCCAGCAGACGAAGGGGGGCTAGCACAGATACGCAGTATTTT. This chain connects TRBV5-6 to TRBJ2-3; the D call may be TRBD1 or TRBD2 (6 bases each). Germline CDR1 SGHDT, CDR2 YYEEEE. This CDR3 comprises 15 residues. V was clipped by 5 bases and J by 0 bases, with 13 bases between them.

Here the CDR3 DNA reads TGTGCCAGCGGCACGAACACCGGGGAGCTGTTTTTT. It translates to CASGTNTGELFF. V usage is TRBV12-3 or TRBV12-4 and J usage is TRBJ2-2; D remains ambiguous. V lost 8 bases to trimming and J lost 0 bases, with 4 bases between them. This CDR3 is 12 amino acids long.

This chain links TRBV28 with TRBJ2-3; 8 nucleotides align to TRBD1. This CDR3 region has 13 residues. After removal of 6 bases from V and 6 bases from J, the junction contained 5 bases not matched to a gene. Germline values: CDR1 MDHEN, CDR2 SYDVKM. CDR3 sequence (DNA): TGTGCCAGCAGCTACACAGGGGGGGATACGCAGTATTTT. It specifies CASSYTGGDTQYF. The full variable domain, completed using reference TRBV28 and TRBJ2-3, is DVKVTQSSRYLVKRTGEKVFLECVQDMDHENMFWYRQDPGLGLRLIYFSYDVKMKEKGDIPEGYSVSREKKERFSLILESASTNQTSMYLCASSYTGGDTQYFGPGTRLTVL.

CDR3 sequence: CASSRRQGPYEQYF. The CDR3, as DNA: TGTGCCAGCTCACGAAGACAGGGCCCCTACGAGCAGTACTTC. This rearrangement joins TRBV18 to TRBJ2-7; 7 nucleotides line up with TRBD1. V gave up 4 bases and J gave up 2 bases; unmatched junction bases: 5. The germline V gene has CDR1 KGHSH and CDR2 LQKENI. CDR3 length: 14 amino acids.

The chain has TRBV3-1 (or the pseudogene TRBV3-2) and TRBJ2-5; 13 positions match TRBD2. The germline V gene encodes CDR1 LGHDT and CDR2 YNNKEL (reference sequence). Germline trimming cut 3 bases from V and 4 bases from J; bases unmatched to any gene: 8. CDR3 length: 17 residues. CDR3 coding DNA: TGTGCCAGCAGCCATTGGACTAGCGGGGGCCAGAGAGAGACCCAGTACTTC. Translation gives CASSHWTSGGQRETQYF.

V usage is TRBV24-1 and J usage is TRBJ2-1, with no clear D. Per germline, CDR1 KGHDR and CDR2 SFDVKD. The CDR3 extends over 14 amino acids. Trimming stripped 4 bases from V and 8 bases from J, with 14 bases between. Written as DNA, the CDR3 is TGTGCCACCAGTGAAACCCCCAATCGGGATGAGCAGTTCTTC. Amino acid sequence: CATSETPNRDEQFF.

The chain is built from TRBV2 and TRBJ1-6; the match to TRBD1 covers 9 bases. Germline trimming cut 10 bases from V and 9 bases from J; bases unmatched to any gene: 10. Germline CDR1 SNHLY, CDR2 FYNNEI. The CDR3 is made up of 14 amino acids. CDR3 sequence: CATRTDRGSSPLHF. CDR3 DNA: TGTGCCACCCGAACCGACAGGGGGAGTTCACCCCTCCACTTT. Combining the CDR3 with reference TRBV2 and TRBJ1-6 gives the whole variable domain EPEVTQTPSHQVTQMGQEVILRCVPISNHLYFYWYRQILGQKVEFLVSFYNNEISEKSEIFDDQFSVERPDGSNFTLKIRSTKLEDSAMYFCATRTDRGSSPLHFGNGTRLTVT.